This entry lists 27 T cell receptor beta chains sequenced from one sample in a study of CD8+CD57+ T cells in acquired aplastic anemia. The use of genomic DNA as template underpinned the TCR beta VDJ and CDR3 profiling. TCRdb passed the reads through MiXCR, listing each CDR3 protein once. The sample contains about 220,000 distinct CDR3 sequences, approximately 50% of which appear only once. Patients included in sequencing had previously demonstrated CD8+CD57+ cell expansion by flow cytometry. The sample consisted of sorted CD4+, CD8+, or CD8+CD57+ T cells (not recorded which) from PBMCs. The receptors derive from a human donor with aplastic anemia.

The chain carries TRBV7-8 and TRBJ2-7; 7 bases agree with TRBD1. The V gene's germline CDR1 is SGHVS and CDR2 FQNEAQ. Germline trimming cut 0 bases from V and 5 bases from J; bases unmatched to any gene: 4. The CDR3 is 14 amino acids. CDR3 in DNA: TGTGCCAGCAGCTTAGCGGGGACAGTAGACGAGCAGTACTTC. Its protein is CASSLAGTVDEQYF.

This clonotype was detected many times. V and J are TRBV29-1 and TRBJ1-1; D not certain. This CDR3 has 9 amino acids. Trimming cost V 5 bases and J 7 bases, with 5 bases left between them. From germline, CDR1 is SQVTM and CDR2 ANQGSEA. The CDR3 coding sequence is TGCAGCGTTAATAATGAAGCTTTCTTT. Translating gives CSVNNEAFF.

The sample holds a few counts of this clonotype. The chain combines TRBV2 with TRBJ1-4; no definite D call. Germline V gene sequence: CDR1 SNHLY, CDR2 FYNNEI. With 6 bases removed from V and 0 bases from J, the gap between germline ends came to 11 bases. The CDR3 spans 15 residues. The CDR3 DNA reads TGTGCCAGCAGGCTTTCTGTTCCAACTAATGAAAAACTGTTTTTT. It is translated as CASRLSVPTNEKLFF.

The chain employs TRBV7-9 and TRBJ1-2, with a weak D call TRBD1 (6 bases). Germline V gives CDR1 SEHNR, CDR2 FQNEAQ (reference sequence). V shed 5 bases and J shed 6 bases, with 13 bases lying between them. There are 13 residues in the CDR3. The CDR3 DNA reads TGTGCCAGCAGCGTACGGGACAATAATGGCTACACCTTC. Its translation: CASSVRDNNGYTF.

The chain combines TRBV15 with TRBJ1-1; D possibly corresponds to TRBD1 (6 bases). CDR1 is LNHNV, CDR2 YYDKDF, per germline (reference sequence). The CDR3 extends over 14 amino acids. Trimming stripped 3 bases from V and 6 bases from J, with 14 bases between. CDR3 loop: CATSRALQGAEAFF. DNA for the CDR3: TGTGCCACCAGCAGGGCCCTACAGGGCGCTGAAGCTTTCTTT.

A note on this clonotype: This could be a read error, since a much larger clone is one nucleotide away. The chain has TRBV30 and TRBJ1-6; the D gene is possibly TRBD1 (6 bases). Trimming pared 5 bases from V and 7 bases from J, leaving 12 bases between. The length of the CDR3 is 13 residues. Per germline, CDR1 GTSNPN and CDR2 SVGIG (reference sequence). The CDR3 DNA reads TGTGCCTGGGGAACAGGGAGCAATTCACCCCTCCACTTT. Its translation: CAWGTGSNSPLHF.

The chain couples TRBV10-3 to TRBJ1-1; D not certain. Germline-derived CDR1 and CDR2 are ENHRY and SYGVKD. CDR3 length equals 15 residues. Trimming took off 0 bases at V and 7 bases at J, with 15 bases between the two ends. CDR3 loop: CAISESLRHEREAFF. DNA for the CDR3: TGTGCCATCAGTGAGTCCCTCCGACACGAGCGTGAAGCTTTCTTT.

The chain is built from TRBV7-9 and TRBJ2-3; 9 bases are a match to TRBD1. Trimming removed 5 bases from V and 3 bases from J; junction bases left unmatched: 9. In germline, CDR1 is SEHNR, CDR2 FQNEAQ (reference sequence). This CDR3 is 16 amino acids long. The CDR3 DNA is TGTGCCAGCAGCCACAGGGACAGGGTGGTAACAGATACGCAGTATTTT. It is translated as CASSHRDRVVTDTQYF.

This chain uses TRBV25-1 with TRBJ2-7; D not certain. Trimming stripped 4 bases from V and 1 base from J, with 8 bases between. The CDR3 has 13 residues. Looked up from germline, CDR1 is MGHDK and CDR2 is SYGVNS. CDR3 amino acids: CASSASGSYEQYF. The CDR3 DNA reads as TGTGCCAGCAGTGCCTCCGGGTCCTACGAGCAGTACTTC.

The chain carries TRBV20-1 and TRBJ2-1, with D perhaps matching TRBD2 (6 bases). The V and J ends lost 1 base and 7 bases respectively, with 17 bases between them. CDR1 and CDR2 from the germline V gene are DFQATT and SNEGSKA (reference sequence). The CDR3 has 15 residues. The CDR3 coding sequence is TGCAGTGCTAGAGGAAGTAGCGGATTCGAAAATGAGCAGTTCTTC. Protein sequence: CSARGSSGFENEQFF.

The chain uses TRBV15 and TRBJ2-3, with 9 bases fitting TRBD2. The germline V gene has CDR1 LNHNV and CDR2 YYDKDF (reference sequence). The trim removed 3 bases at V and 2 bases at J, leaving 9 bases unmatched. The CDR3 extends over 17 amino acids. Here the CDR3 DNA reads TGTGCCACCAGCAGCCCGCGTCTAGCGGGGTACACAGATACGCAGTATTTT. It codes for CATSSPRLAGYTDTQYF.

As to this clonotype: Being one base from a much bigger clone, this may be a read error. The V and J genes are TRBV7-3 and TRBJ2-2, with TRBD1 matching over 7 bases. V gave up 2 bases and J gave up 0 bases; unmatched junction bases: 9. Germline CDR1 and CDR2: SGHTA and FQGTGA. This CDR3 has 18 amino acids. CDR3 region: CASSLVRKQGPNTGELFF. CDR3 nucleotide sequence: TGTGCCAGCAGCTTAGTTAGGAAACAGGGGCCGAACACCGGGGAGCTGTTTTTT. Full variable domain (rest looked up from reference TRBV7-3 and TRBJ2-2): GAGVSQTPSNKVTEKGKYVELRCDPISGHTALYWYRQSLGQGPEFLIYFQGTGAADDSGLPNDRFFAVRPEGSVSTLKIQRTERGDSAVYLCASSLVRKQGPNTGELFFGEGSRLTVL.

This clonotype was seen ten or more times. The chain has TRBV2 and TRBJ2-1; D perhaps matches TRBD1 (6 bases). CDR3 length equals 10 residues. V was clipped by 6 bases and J by 9 bases, with 6 bases between them. Germline lookup yields CDR1 SNHLY and CDR2 FYNNEI. CDR3 protein: CASRGGEQFF. The CDR3 region has the DNA TGTGCCAGCAGAGGGGGTGAGCAGTTCTTC.

This clonotype appeared many times. This sequence joins TRBV5-1 and TRBJ1-6, with D possibly TRBD1 on 6 matching bases. CDR3 length: 14 amino acids. V was clipped by 4 bases and J by 8 bases, with 13 bases between them. Germline V gene data show CDR1 as SGHRS and CDR2 as YFSETQ. CDR3 sequence (DNA): TGCGCCAGCAGCGCAGGGGAGGGGGATTCACCCCTCCACTTT. Its protein product is CASSAGEGDSPLHF.

The gene calls are TRBV4-3 and TRBJ2-6, with D hard to call. Trimming removed 4 bases at V and 1 base at J, with 8 bases between. Germline V lookup: CDR1 LGHNA, CDR2 YSLEER. The CDR3 has 15 residues. CDR3 loop: CASSPKDSGANVLTF. The CDR3 DNA reads as TGCGCCAGCAGCCCCAAGGATTCTGGGGCCAACGTCCTGACTTTC.

This sequence joins TRBV25-1 and TRBJ1-2; D remains ambiguous. The ends were cut back, 1 base at V and 8 bases at J, with 11 bases in the middle. Germline CDR1 MGHDK, CDR2 SYGVNS. This CDR3 is 13 amino acids long. The CDR3, as DNA: TGTGCCAGCAGTGAATTCGTGGAGGGAGGCTACACCTTC. Its translation is CASSEFVEGGYTF.

V gene TRBV30 combines with J gene TRBJ2-7, with D possibly being TRBD1 or TRBD2 (6 bases each). Trimming took 4 bases from V and 0 from J, leaving 16 bases between them. The CDR3 spans 15 residues. In germline, CDR1 is GTSNPN, CDR2 SVGIG (reference sequence). CDR3 protein: CAWTPFGGSSYEQYF. Written as DNA, the CDR3 is TGTGCCTGGACCCCCTTCGGGGGCAGCTCCTACGAGCAGTACTTC. Using reference TRBV30 and TRBJ2-7 for the parts outside the CDR3, the full variable domain is SQTIHQWPATLVQPVGSPLSLECTVEGTSNPNLYWYRQAAGRGLQLLFYSVGIGQISSEVPQNLSASRPQDRQFILSSKKLLLSDSGFYLCAWTPFGGSSYEQYFGPGTRLTVT.

The rearrangement uses TRBV2 and TRBJ1-1; D unresolved. V gave up 2 bases and J gave up 0 bases, with 7 bases separating them. The CDR3 is 14 residues long. Germline lookup yields CDR1 SNHLY and CDR2 FYNNEI. CDR3 DNA sequence: TGTGCCAGCAGTGAACGGAGCCTGAACACTGAAGCTTTCTTT. Residues: CASSERSLNTEAFF.

The V gene is TRBV7-6, the J gene TRBJ1-2, with D maybe TRBD1 (5 bases). Trimming left V 1 base short and J 5 bases short, with 14 bases between. The CDR3 is 15 amino acids. Germline CDR1 reads SGHVS; CDR2 reads FNYEAQ. CDR3 protein: CASSLGPAGPYGYTF. CDR3 bases: TGTGCCAGCAGCTTAGGTCCGGCAGGGCCTTATGGCTACACCTTC.

J is TRBJ2-1 and V is TRBV7-2; TRBD2 aligns across 7 bases. V shed 2 bases and J 5 bases; nucleotides not matched to a gene: 9. Germline lookup yields CDR1 SGHTA and CDR2 FQGNSA. The CDR3 runs to 16 residues. The chain's CDR3 is CASSLLFGGGNNEQFF. CDR3 bases: TGTGCCAGCAGCTTACTTTTTGGGGGAGGGAACAATGAGCAGTTCTTC.

The table lists this clonotype with many counts. The chain uses TRBV7-9 and TRBJ1-4; D is undetermined. Trimming stripped 5 bases from V and 8 bases from J, with 12 bases between. The CDR3 totals 13 residues. The germline CDR1 and CDR2 sequences are SEHNR and FQNEAQ (reference sequence). CDR3 sequence: CASSQNQREKLFF. As DNA, the CDR3 is TGTGCCAGCAGCCAAAACCAAAGGGAAAAACTGTTTTTT. The variable domain in full, completed from reference TRBV7-9 and TRBJ1-4, reads DTGVSQNPRHKITKRGQNVTFRCDPISEHNRLYWYRQTLGQGPEFLTYFQNEAQLEKSRLLSDRFSAERPKGSFSTLEIQRTEQGDSAMYLCASSQNQREKLFFGSGTQLSVL.

The J gene is TRBJ2-5, the V gene TRBV20-1, with 10 bases matching TRBD2. After removal of 4 bases from V and 7 bases from J, the junction contained 18 bases not matched to a gene. This CDR3 has 17 amino acids. The V gene's germline CDR1 is DFQATT and CDR2 SNEGSKA (reference sequence). CDR3 DNA: TGCAGTGCTATTTCTTCACGCTCTAGCGGGGGACTTCGGACCCAGTACTTC. Translating gives CSAISSRSSGGLRTQYF.

Many counts were recorded for this clonotype. The CDR3 reads CSVELAPQYF. Written as DNA, the CDR3 is TGCAGCGTTGAATTGGCACCTCAGTACTTC. V is TRBV29-1 and J is TRBJ2-5, with D unclear. The CDR3 is made up of 10 amino acids. V lost 2 bases to trimming and J lost 11 bases, with 9 bases between them. Per germline, CDR1 SQVTM and CDR2 ANQGSEA.

On this clonotype itself: Relative to the germline gene, one junction end is altered; a read error may explain this. This chain connects TRBV12-3 or TRBV12-4 to TRBJ1-4; TRBD1 matches at 8 bases. The CDR3 contains 14 residues. DNA of the CDR3: TGCGCCAGCAGCCTGGGACAGGTCCGGGAAAAACTGCTTTTT. Its translation is CASSLGQVREKLLF.

A note on this clonotype: It may be a read error: a sequence one base away is much more abundant. The genes are TRBV5-1 and TRBJ1-1; 7 nucleotides agree with TRBD1. Germline CDR1 is SGHRS and CDR2 is YFSETQ. The CDR3 spans 15 residues. The junction had 8 bases not matched to a gene; V was cut back by 5 bases and J by 1 base. The CDR3: CASRQGGQANTEAFF. CDR3 DNA sequence: TGCGCCAGCAGGCAGGGGGGACAAGCGAACACTGAAGCTTTCTTT.

The rearrangement joins TRBV9 to TRBJ2-2; D call uncertain. There are 14 residues in the CDR3. CDR1 SGDLS and CDR2 YYNGEE come from the germline V gene. V was pared by 3 bases and J by 1 base, with 7 bases between. The DNA for the CDR3 is TGTGCCAGCAGCGCGTATATGAACACCGGGGAGCTGTTTTTT. Encoded protein: CASSAYMNTGELFF. The entire variable domain, with the rest obtained from reference TRBV9 and TRBJ2-2, is as follows: DSGVTQTPKHLITATGQRVTLRCSPRSGDLSVYWYQQSLDQGLQFLIQYYNGEERAKGNILERFSAQQFPDLHSELNLSSLELGDSALYFCASSAYMNTGELFFGEGSRLTVL.

This clonotype was counted many times. This chain connects TRBV30 to TRBJ2-7, with no clear D. Trimming stripped 0 bases from V and 5 bases from J, with 8 bases between. Germline loops: CDR1 GTSNPN, CDR2 SVGIG (reference sequence). This CDR3 is built from 12 residues. CDR3 sequence reads: CAWSVIPDEQYF. The CDR3 DNA reads as TGTGCCTGGAGTGTTATTCCGGACGAGCAGTACTTC.